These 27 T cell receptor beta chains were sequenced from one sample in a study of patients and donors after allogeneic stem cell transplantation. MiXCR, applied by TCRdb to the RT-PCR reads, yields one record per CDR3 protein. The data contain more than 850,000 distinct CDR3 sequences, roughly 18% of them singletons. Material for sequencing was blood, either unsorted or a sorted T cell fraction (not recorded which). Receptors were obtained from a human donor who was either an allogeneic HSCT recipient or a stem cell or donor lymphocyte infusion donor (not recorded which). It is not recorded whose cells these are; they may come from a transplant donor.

CDR3: CASSLGPSGYSYEQYF. For the CDR3, the DNA is TGCGCCAGCAGCTTGGGACCGAGCGGGTATTCCTACGAGCAGTACTTC. The chain links TRBV5-1 to TRBJ2-7; D may be TRBD2 (6 bases). The germline V gene has CDR1 SGHRS and CDR2 YFSETQ. V was cut by 0 bases and J by 1 base, with 14 bases left in between. This CDR3 is built from 16 residues.

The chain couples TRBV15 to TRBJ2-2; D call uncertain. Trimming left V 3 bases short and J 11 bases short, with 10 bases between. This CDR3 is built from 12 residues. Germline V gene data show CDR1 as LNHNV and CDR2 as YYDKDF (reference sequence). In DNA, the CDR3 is TGTGCCACCAGCAGCCAGACTTTTGAGCTGTTTTTT. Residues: CATSSQTFELFF.

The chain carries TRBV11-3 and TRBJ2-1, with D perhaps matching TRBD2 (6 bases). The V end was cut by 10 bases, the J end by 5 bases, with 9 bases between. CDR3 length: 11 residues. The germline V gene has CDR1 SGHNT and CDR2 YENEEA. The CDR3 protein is CATLADNEQFF. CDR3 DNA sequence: TGTGCCACCTTAGCGGACAATGAGCAGTTCTTC.

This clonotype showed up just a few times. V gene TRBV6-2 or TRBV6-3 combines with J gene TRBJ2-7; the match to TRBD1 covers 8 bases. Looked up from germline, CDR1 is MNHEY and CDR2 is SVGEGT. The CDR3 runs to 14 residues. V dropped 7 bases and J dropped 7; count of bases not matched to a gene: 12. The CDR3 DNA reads TGTGCCAGCATTTCGGGACAGGAGGGGTTTGAGCAGTACTTC. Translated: CASISGQEGFEQYF.

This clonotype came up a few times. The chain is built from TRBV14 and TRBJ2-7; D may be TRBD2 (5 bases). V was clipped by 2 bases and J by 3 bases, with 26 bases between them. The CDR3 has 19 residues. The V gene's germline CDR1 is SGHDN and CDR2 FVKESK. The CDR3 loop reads CASSQWLPSQRRIIYEQYF. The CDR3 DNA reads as TGTGCCAGCAGCCAATGGCTCCCCTCGCAGCGGAGAATAATCTACGAGCAGTACTTC.

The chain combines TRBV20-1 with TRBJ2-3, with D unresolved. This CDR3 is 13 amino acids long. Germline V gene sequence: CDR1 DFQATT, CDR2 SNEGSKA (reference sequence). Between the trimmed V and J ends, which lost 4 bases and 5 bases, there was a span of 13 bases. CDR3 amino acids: CSAKKVGGDTQYF. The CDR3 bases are TGCAGTGCTAAAAAAGTTGGCGGAGATACGCAGTATTTT.

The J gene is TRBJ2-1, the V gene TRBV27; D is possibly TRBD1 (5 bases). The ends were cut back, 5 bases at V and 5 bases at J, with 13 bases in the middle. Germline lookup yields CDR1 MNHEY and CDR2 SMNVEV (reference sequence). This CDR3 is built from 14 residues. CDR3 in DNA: TGTGCCAGCAGTATTCTGGACAACGACAATGAGCAGTTCTTC. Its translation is CASSILDNDNEQFF.

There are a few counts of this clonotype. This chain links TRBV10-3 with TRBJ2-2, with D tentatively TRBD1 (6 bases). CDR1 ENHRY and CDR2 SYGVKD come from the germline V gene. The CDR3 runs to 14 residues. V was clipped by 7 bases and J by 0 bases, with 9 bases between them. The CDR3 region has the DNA TGTGCCATCAAACAGGGATCGAACACCGGGGAGCTGTTTTTT. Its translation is CAIKQGSNTGELFF.

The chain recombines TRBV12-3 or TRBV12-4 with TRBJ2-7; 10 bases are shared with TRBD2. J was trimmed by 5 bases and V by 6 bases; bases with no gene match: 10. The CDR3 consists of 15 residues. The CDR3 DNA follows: TGTGCCAGCAGGGGTGCCGGGACTAGCGACGACGAGCAGTACTTC. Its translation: CASRGAGTSDDEQYF.

The CDR3 spells CSAVSGRYNEQFF. CDR3 in DNA: TGCAGTGCAGTTAGCGGGCGCTACAATGAGCAGTTCTTC. V and J are TRBV20-1 and TRBJ2-1; 7 bases are a match to TRBD2. Germline CDR1 is DFQATT and CDR2 is SNEGSKA (reference sequence). The CDR3 totals 13 residues. The V and J ends lost 6 bases and 3 bases, in that order; junction bases with no gene match: 5.

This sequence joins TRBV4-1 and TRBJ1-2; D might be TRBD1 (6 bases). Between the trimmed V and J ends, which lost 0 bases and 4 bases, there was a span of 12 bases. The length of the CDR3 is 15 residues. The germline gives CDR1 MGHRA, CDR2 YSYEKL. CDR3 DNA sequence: TGCGCCAGCAGCCAAGATAGGTCGGGGGCCTATGGCTACACCTTC. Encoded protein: CASSQDRSGAYGYTF.

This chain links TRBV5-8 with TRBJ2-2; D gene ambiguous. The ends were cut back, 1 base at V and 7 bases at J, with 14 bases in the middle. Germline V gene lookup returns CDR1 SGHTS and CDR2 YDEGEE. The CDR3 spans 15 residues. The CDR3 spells CASSLSLGFGGELFF. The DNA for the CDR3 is TGTGCCAGCAGCTTGTCTCTGGGGTTTGGCGGGGAGCTGTTTTTT.

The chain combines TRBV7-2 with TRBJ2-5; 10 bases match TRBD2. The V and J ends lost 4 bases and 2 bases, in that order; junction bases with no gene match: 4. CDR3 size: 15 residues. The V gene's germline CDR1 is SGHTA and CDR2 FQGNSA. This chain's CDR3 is CASSSGLAFQETQYF. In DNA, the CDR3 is TGTGCCAGCAGCTCGGGACTAGCGTTTCAAGAGACCCAGTACTTC.

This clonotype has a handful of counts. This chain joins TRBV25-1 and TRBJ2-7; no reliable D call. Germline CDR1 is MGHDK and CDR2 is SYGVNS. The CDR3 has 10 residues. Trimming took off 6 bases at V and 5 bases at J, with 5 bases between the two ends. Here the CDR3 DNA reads TGTGCCAGCAGGTTAAACGAGCAGTACTTC. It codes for CASRLNEQYF.

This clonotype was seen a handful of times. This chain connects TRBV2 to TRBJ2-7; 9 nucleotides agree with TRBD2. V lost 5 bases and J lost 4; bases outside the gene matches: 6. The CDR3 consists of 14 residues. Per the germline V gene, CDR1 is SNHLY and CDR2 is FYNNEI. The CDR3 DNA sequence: TGTGCCAGCAGTACCCCGGGACTAGCTTACGAGCAGTACTTC. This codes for CASSTPGLAYEQYF.

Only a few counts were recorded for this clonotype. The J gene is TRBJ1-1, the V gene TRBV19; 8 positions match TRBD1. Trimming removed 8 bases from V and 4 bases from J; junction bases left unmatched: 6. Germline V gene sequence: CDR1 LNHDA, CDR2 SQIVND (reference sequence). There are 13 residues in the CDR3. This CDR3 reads CASGQGQSTEAFF. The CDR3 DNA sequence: TGTGCCAGTGGACAGGGACAGAGCACTGAAGCTTTCTTT.

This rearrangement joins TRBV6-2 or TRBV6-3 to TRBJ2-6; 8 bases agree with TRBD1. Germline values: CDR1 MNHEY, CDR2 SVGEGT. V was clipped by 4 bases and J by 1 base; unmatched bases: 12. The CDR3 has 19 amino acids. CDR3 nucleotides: TGTGCCAGCAGTTTCTTCCGAGACAGGGGAGGATCTGGGGCCAACGTCCTGACTTTC. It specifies CASSFFRDRGGSGANVLTF.

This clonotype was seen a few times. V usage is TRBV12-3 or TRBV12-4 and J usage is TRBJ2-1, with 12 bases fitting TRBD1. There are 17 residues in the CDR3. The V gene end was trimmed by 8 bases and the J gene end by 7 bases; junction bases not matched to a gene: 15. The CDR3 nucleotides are TGTGCCAGCTCAAACTGGTTCCGGGACAGGGGGCTGAATGAGCAGTTCTTC. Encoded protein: CASSNWFRDRGLNEQFF.

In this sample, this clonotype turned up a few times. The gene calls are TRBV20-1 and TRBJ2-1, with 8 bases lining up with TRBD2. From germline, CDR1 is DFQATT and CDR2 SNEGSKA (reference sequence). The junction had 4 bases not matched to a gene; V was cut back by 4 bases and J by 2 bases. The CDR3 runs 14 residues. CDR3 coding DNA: TGCAGTGCTATAGCGGGGCGACCCTACAATGAGCAGTTCTTC. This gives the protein CSAIAGRPYNEQFF.

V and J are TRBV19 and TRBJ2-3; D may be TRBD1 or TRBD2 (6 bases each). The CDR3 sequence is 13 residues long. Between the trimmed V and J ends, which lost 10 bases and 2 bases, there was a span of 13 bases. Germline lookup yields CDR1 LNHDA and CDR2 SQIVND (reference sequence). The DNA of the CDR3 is TGTGCCACTTCGGGGGCCGCCACAGATACGCAGTATTTT. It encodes CATSGAATDTQYF.

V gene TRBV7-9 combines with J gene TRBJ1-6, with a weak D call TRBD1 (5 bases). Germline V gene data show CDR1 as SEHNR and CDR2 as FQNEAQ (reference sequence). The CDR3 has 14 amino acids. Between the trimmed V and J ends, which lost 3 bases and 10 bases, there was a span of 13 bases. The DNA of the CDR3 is TGTGCCAGCAGCTTCCAGGGTGTCGGGTCACCCCTCCACTTT. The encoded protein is CASSFQGVGSPLHF.

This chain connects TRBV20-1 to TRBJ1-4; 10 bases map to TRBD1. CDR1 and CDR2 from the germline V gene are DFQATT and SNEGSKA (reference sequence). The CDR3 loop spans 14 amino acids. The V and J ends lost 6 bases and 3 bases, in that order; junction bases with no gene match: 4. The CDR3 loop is CSAEGQGPNEKLFF. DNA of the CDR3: TGCAGTGCAGAGGGACAGGGGCCTAATGAAAAACTGTTTTTT.

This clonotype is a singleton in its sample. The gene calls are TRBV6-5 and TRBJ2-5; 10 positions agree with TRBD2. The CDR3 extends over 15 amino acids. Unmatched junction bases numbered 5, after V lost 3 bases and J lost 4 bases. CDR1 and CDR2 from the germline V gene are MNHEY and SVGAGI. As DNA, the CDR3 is TGTGCCAGCAGTTATAGCGGGAGGAGGGGAGAGACCCAGTACTTC. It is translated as CASSYSGRRGETQYF.

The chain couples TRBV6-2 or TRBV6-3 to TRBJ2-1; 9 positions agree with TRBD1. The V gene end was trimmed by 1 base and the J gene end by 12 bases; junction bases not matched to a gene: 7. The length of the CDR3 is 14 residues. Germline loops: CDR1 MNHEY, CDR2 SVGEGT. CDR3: CASSYLMGQGGQFF. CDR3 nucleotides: TGTGCCAGCAGTTACTTGATGGGACAGGGTGGGCAGTTCTTC.

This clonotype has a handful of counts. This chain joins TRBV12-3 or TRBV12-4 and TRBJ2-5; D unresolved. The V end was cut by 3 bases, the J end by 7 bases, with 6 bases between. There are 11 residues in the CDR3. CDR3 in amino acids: CASSFKGTQYF. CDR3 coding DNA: TGTGCCAGCAGTTTTAAAGGGACCCAGTACTTC.

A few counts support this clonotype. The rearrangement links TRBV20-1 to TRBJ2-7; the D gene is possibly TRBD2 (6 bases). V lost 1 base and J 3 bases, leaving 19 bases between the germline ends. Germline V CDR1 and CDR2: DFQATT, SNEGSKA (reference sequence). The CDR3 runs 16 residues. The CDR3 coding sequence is TGCAGTGCTAGAGGGGGGACTGCCGCAACCCTCTACGAGCAGTACTTC. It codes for CSARGGTAATLYEQYF.

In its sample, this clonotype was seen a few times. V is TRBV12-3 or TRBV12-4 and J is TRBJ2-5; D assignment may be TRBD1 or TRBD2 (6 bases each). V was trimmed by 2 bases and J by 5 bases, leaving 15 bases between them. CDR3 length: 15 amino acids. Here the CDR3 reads CASSLKGGQGETQYF. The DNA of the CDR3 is TGTGCCAGCAGTTTAAAAGGGGGGCAGGGGGAGACCCAGTACTTC.